These 24 T cell receptor beta chains share one sample of origin, sequenced in a study of brain metastases from non-small cell lung cancer. This table comes from immunoSEQ multiplex PCR, and its TCRdb copy is limited to in-frame clones, with some not included. The sample lists 600 to 800 clones, more than 70% occurring once. Material: tumor-adjacent normal tissue. The receptors were gathered from a donor at least 40 years old with non-small cell lung cancer.

This sequence joins TRBV15 and TRBJ1-6; D gene unclear. Germline V CDR1 and CDR2: LNHNV, YYDKDF (reference sequence). CDR3 length: 14 amino acids. V lost 1 base, J lost 10 bases, and 11 bases lay in between. The CDR3 spells CATSRGRETSPLHF. The DNA for the CDR3 is TGTGCCACCAGCAGAGGGAGGGAGACGTCACCCCTCCACTTT.

Comments on this clone: A much more abundant neighbour one base away suggests this may be a read error. This sample includes further DNA sequences coding for the same CDR3. The V and J genes are TRBV2 and TRBJ2-7; D call uncertain. The ends were cut back, 7 bases at V and 3 bases at J, with 13 bases in the middle. This CDR3 has 13 residues. The V gene's germline CDR1 is SNHLY and CDR2 FYNNEI. The CDR3 DNA reads TGTGCCAGCACACAATTGAACGGCTACGAGCAGTACTTC. Translation gives CASTQLNGYEQYF.

This clone was seen a single time. In DNA, the CDR3 is TGTGCCAGCAGCCTTCAAACTAGCGGGTGGCCCACGGGCAATGAGCAGTTCTTC. Translation gives CASSLQTSGWPTGNEQFF. This chain connects TRBV7-2 to TRBJ2-1; 9 bases align to TRBD2. Per germline, CDR1 SGHTA and CDR2 FQGNSA. This CDR3 is built from 18 residues. Germline trimming cut 5 bases from V and 6 bases from J; bases unmatched to any gene: 17.

CDR3 sequence (DNA): TGTGCCAGCGGGGAGGCTGTCTCCTATAATTCACCCCTCCACTTT. It yields the protein CASGEAVSYNSPLHF. The chain links TRBV6-5 to TRBJ1-6; no clear D gene. This CDR3 is built from 15 residues. CDR1 and CDR2 from the germline V gene are MNHEY and SVGAGI. Trimming cost V 8 bases and J 0 bases, with 11 bases left between them.

V usage is TRBV5-6 and J usage is TRBJ2-2, with 7 bases that match TRBD1. The V segment lost 0 bases and the J segment 5 bases; nucleotides outside the gene matches: 1. Germline CDR1 SGHDT, CDR2 YYEEEE. The CDR3 runs to 14 residues. The CDR3 sequence is CASSLGTGTGELFF. For the CDR3, the DNA is TGTGCCAGCAGCTTGGGGACAGGTACCGGGGAGCTGTTTTTT.

The gene calls are TRBV13 and TRBJ1-1; the D is unclear. The CDR3 has 15 amino acids. CDR1 is PRHDT and CDR2 is FYEKMQ in the germline V gene (reference sequence). The V and J ends lost 11 bases and 5 bases respectively, with 24 bases between them. CDR3 region: CAGSPFPTGDTEAFF. CDR3 nucleotides: TGTGCCGGCTCCCCCTTCCCGACTGGAGATACTGAAGCTTTCTTT.

The chain has TRBV12-3 or TRBV12-4 and TRBJ2-3; D gene ambiguous. V lost 4 bases to trimming and J lost 0 bases, with 2 bases between them. The CDR3 runs 12 residues. The CDR3: CASSSSTDTQYF. The CDR3 DNA is TGTGCCAGCAGTTCGAGCACAGATACGCAGTATTTT.

This chain uses TRBV9 with TRBJ2-7, with D possibly matching TRBD1 (5 bases). V dropped 4 bases and J dropped 0 bases, with 14 bases sitting between them. The CDR3 is made up of 15 amino acids. Germline V CDR1 and CDR2: SGDLS, YYNGEE. CDR3 sequence: CASSPNPQGSYEQYF. The CDR3 coding sequence is TGTGCCAGCAGCCCAAACCCGCAGGGCTCCTACGAGCAGTACTTC.

This rearrangement joins TRBV2 to TRBJ2-3, with D possibly called TRBD1 or TRBD2 (6 bases each). Germline V gene sequence: CDR1 SNHLY, CDR2 FYNNEI. The V gene lost 6 bases and the J gene lost 4 bases, with 14 bases spanning the gap. There are 14 residues in the CDR3. DNA of the CDR3: TGTGCCAGCAGACCGGAGGGGGTGGCAGATACGCAGTATTTT. Translated: CASRPEGVADTQYF. Full variable domain (remainder filled in from reference TRBV2 and TRBJ2-3): EPEVTQTPSHQVTQMGQEVILRCVPISNHLYFYWYRQILGQKVEFLVSFYNNEISEKSEIFDDQFSVERPDGSNFTLKIRSTKLEDSAMYFCASRPEGVADTQYFGPGTRLTVL.

V usage is TRBV18 and J usage is TRBJ2-7; TRBD2 might be the D (6 bases). The CDR3 covers 16 residues. V lost 6 bases to trimming and J lost 0 bases, with 18 bases between them. CDR1 and CDR2 (germline): KGHSH, LQKENI. CDR3: CASSSSSGTLSYEQYF. Written as DNA, the CDR3 is TGTGCCAGCTCCTCCTCGTCTGGGACTCTCTCCTACGAGCAGTACTTC.

This clone appeared once. V gene TRBV27 combines with J gene TRBJ2-3, with D tentatively TRBD1 or TRBD2 (6 bases each). The germline gives CDR1 MNHEY, CDR2 SMNVEV (reference sequence). V lost 7 bases and J lost 3, with 11 bases in between. The CDR3 runs to 13 residues. The CDR3 loop reads CASNGGGTDTQYF. For the CDR3, the DNA is TGTGCCAGCAACGGGGGCGGGACAGATACGCAGTATTTT.

The chain employs TRBV14 and TRBJ2-1; the match to TRBD2 covers 9 bases. The germline V gene encodes CDR1 SGHDN and CDR2 FVKESK. The CDR3 is 18 residues long. Losses at the gene ends were 4 bases for V and 6 bases for J; bases not matched to a gene: 16. DNA for the CDR3: TGTGCCAGCAGCCCGTCTAGGGCTAGCGGGGCTGCGGGCAATGAGCAGTTCTTC. This sequence encodes CASSPSRASGAAGNEQFF.

This clone was counted once. The CDR3 DNA reads TGTGCCAGCAGCTTATACGGGACTAGCTACGGCCCAAGGTCCAATGAGCAGTTCTTC. It translates to CASSLYGTSYGPRSNEQFF. This rearrangement joins TRBV5-5 to TRBJ2-1; 9 bases match TRBD2. CDR3 size: 19 residues. Looked up from germline, CDR1 is SGHKS and CDR2 is YYEKEE (reference sequence). Trimming took 2 bases from V and 6 from J; bases not matched to a gene: 18.

Comment on this clone: The junction differs from germline at one of its ends, possibly a read error. J is TRBJ2-2 and V is TRBV18; 8 bases map to TRBD1. The germline V gene encodes CDR1 KGHSH and CDR2 LQKENI. The CDR3 loop spans 15 amino acids. The CDR3 DNA reads TGTGCCAACTCCGACAGGGGAGGAGACACCGAGGAGCTGTTTTTT. It translates to CANSDRGGDTEELFF.

The chain joins TRBV6-6 to TRBJ1-2; unclear D gene. CDR1 is MNHNY and CDR2 is SVGAGI in the germline V gene (reference sequence). This CDR3 is built from 11 residues. The germline V and J ends were trimmed by 6 bases and 8 bases, with 10 bases remaining between them. The CDR3 nucleotides are TGTGCCAGCAGGAGCGGGGAGGGCTACACCTTC. Its protein product is CASRSGEGYTF.

The genes are TRBV6-2 or TRBV6-3 and TRBJ1-5; perhaps TRBD1 as D (5 bases). Trimming stripped 5 bases from V and 5 bases from J, with 25 bases between. Germline V gene data show CDR1 as MNHEY and CDR2 as SVGEGT. This CDR3 spans 18 amino acids. The CDR3 DNA sequence: TGTGCCAGCAGTCAAGTTATTGTATTCGATACGGGGGATCAGCCCCAGCATTTT. Protein: CASSQVIVFDTGDQPQHF.

The chain has TRBV6-4 and TRBJ2-3; 9 nucleotides agree with TRBD2. Germline trimming cut 0 bases from V and 4 bases from J; bases unmatched to any gene: 2. Germline V gene data show CDR1 as MRHNA and CDR2 as SNTAGT. The CDR3 loop spans 15 amino acids. The CDR3 bases are TGTGCCAGCAGTGACTCGCGGGGGGGCCCAGATACGCAGTATTTT. Translating gives CASSDSRGGPDTQYF.

Points on this clone: This sample includes further DNA sequences coding for the same CDR3. The rearrangement uses TRBV19 and TRBJ2-7; D is uncertain. This CDR3 spans 13 amino acids. The V end lost 1 base, the J end lost 6 bases, and 10 bases lay between the germline ends. The germline V gene encodes CDR1 LNHDA and CDR2 SQIVND (reference sequence). The DNA of the CDR3 is TGTGCCAGTAGTATAGGAGTAGGAAGCGAGCAGTACTTC. Translated, it gives CASSIGVGSEQYF.

V gene TRBV5-1 combines with J gene TRBJ2-1; D is possibly TRBD2 (7 bases). CDR1 SGHRS and CDR2 YFSETQ come from the germline V gene. CDR3 length: 18 amino acids. Deletions cut 3 bases from V and 8 bases from J, with 27 bases between. CDR3: CASSWPKSLAGALYEQFF. The CDR3 DNA reads as TGCGCCAGCAGCTGGCCCAAGTCTTTGGCGGGGGCTCTCTATGAGCAGTTCTTC.

J is TRBJ2-2 and V is TRBV10-1; tentatively, D is TRBD2 (6 bases). Germline assignment: CDR1 WNHNN and CDR2 SYGVQD (reference sequence). Deletions cut 8 bases from V and 7 bases from J, with 11 bases between. The CDR3 has 12 amino acids. The CDR3 DNA reads TGCGCCAGCGGCGGGGACGGCGGGGAGCTGTTTTTT. Translating gives CASGGDGGELFF.

This chain joins TRBV2 and TRBJ2-3; D may correspond to TRBD1 or TRBD2 (5 bases each). Trimming cost V 5 bases and J 6 bases, with 15 bases left between them. Germline CDR1 is SNHLY and CDR2 is FYNNEI. CDR3 length equals 14 residues. The CDR3 DNA reads as TGTGCCAGCAGTTGGGGACCCTATTGGGATACGCAGTATTTT. This encodes CASSWGPYWDTQYF. The whole variable domain, filled in from reference TRBV2 and TRBJ2-3, reads EPEVTQTPSHQVTQMGQEVILRCVPISNHLYFYWYRQILGQKVEFLVSFYNNEISEKSEIFDDQFSVERPDGSNFTLKIRSTKLEDSAMYFCASSWGPYWDTQYFGPGTRLTVL.

Details on this clone: The sample has other DNA sequences that encode this CDR3 too. The V and J genes are TRBV19 and TRBJ2-2; D gene unclear. V dropped 3 bases and J dropped 2 bases, with 7 bases sitting between them. The length of the CDR3 is 14 residues. CDR1 is LNHDA, CDR2 SQIVND, per germline (reference sequence). The CDR3 region has the DNA TGTGCCAGTAGTATCGATAGAAACACCGGGGAGCTGTTTTTT. Its translation: CASSIDRNTGELFF.

V is TRBV12-5 and J is TRBJ2-1, with TRBD2 identical over 10 bases. The CDR3 spans 16 residues. The ends lost 8 bases at V and 4 bases at J; junction bases unmatched: 11. The germline V gene encodes CDR1 LGHNT and CDR2 FRNRAP. This chain's CDR3 is CASNLSVAGGYNEQFF. The CDR3 region has the DNA TGTGCTAGTAATTTGTCGGTAGCGGGGGGTTACAATGAGCAGTTCTTC. Complete variable domain (other parts from reference TRBV12-5 and TRBJ2-1): DARVTQTPRHKVTEMGQEVTMRCQPILGHNTVFWYRQTMMQGLELLAYFRNRAPLDDSGMPKDRFSAEMPDATLATLKIQPSEPRDSAVYFCASNLSVAGGYNEQFFGPGTRLTVL.

As regards this clone: The junction shows a germline mismatch at one end, possibly a read error. The V gene is TRBV7-7, the J gene TRBJ2-5, with 7 bases lining up with TRBD2. This CDR3 comprises 15 residues. In germline, CDR1 is SSHAT, CDR2 FNYEAQ (reference sequence). The CDR3 loop is CASSLEAGVAETQYF. DNA for the CDR3: TGTGCTAGCAGCTTAGAGGCGGGAGTCGCAGAGACCCAGTACTTC.